Presented here are 21 T cell receptor beta chains from one specimen sequenced in a study of identical twins. TCRdb reanalysed the 5' RACE reads using MiXCR and keeps one entry per CDR3 protein. The sample holds 600,000 to 700,000 distinct CDR3 sequences, approximately 22% seen once. The same specimen was also included in a second study, on T cells expressing NK-cell markers.

Sequencing was performed on PBMCs. The receptors here all came from a woman aged 18 to 35 in good health.

V usage is TRBV5-1 and J usage is TRBJ2-7; TRBD1 is a possible D gene (6 bases). Trimming took off 2 bases at V and 3 bases at J, with 15 bases between the two ends. CDR3 length: 15 amino acids. CDR1 is SGHRS and CDR2 is YFSETQ in the germline V gene. The CDR3 is CASSLTQGFSYEQYF. CDR3 sequence (DNA): TGCGCCAGCAGCTTAACACAGGGTTTTAGCTACGAGCAGTACTTC.

This clonotype was detected many times. This chain links TRBV12-5 with TRBJ2-3; D gene ambiguous. Germline CDR1 reads LGHNT; CDR2 reads FRNRAP. The CDR3 is made up of 14 amino acids. The V end was cut by 3 bases, the J end by 0 bases, with 7 bases between. Here the CDR3 reads CASGFEPSTDTQYF. The CDR3 nucleotides are TGTGCTAGTGGTTTTGAGCCTAGCACAGATACGCAGTATTTT.

The CDR3 region has the DNA TGCAGTGCTAGATTAGTCGGGGCCTACGAGCAGTACTTC. The encoded protein is CSARLVGAYEQYF. The genes are TRBV20-1 and TRBJ2-7, with D tentatively TRBD2 (5 bases). Germline V lookup: CDR1 DFQATT, CDR2 SNEGSKA (reference sequence). Trimming stripped 2 bases from V and 2 bases from J, with 10 bases between. This CDR3 has 13 residues.

This clonotype was seen a few times. The chain links TRBV29-1 to TRBJ1-1; 8 nucleotides agree with TRBD1. The trim removed 7 bases at V and 10 bases at J, leaving 11 bases unmatched. This CDR3 has 12 amino acids. Germline lookup yields CDR1 SQVTM and CDR2 ANQGSEA. The CDR3 DNA is TGCAGCGCCACAGGGGGTTCGCGTCTAGCTTTCTTT. Translated, it gives CSATGGSRLAFF. The full variable domain, its missing parts supplied by reference TRBV29-1 and TRBJ1-1, is SAVISQKPSRDICQRGTSLTIQCQVDSQVTMMFWYRQQPGQSLTLIATANQGSEATYESGFVIDKFPISRPNLTFSTLTVSNMSPEDSSIYLCSATGGSRLAFFGQGTRLTVV.

The J gene is TRBJ2-5, the V gene TRBV5-1; 7 bases are a match to TRBD1. This CDR3 comprises 13 residues. Trimming at V came to 5 bases and at J to 1 base, leaving 2 bases not matched to a gene. Looked up from germline, CDR1 is SGHRS and CDR2 is YFSETQ. CDR3: CASRGTAQETQYF. The CDR3 DNA reads TGCGCCAGCAGGGGGACAGCCCAAGAGACCCAGTACTTC.

On this clonotype itself: A read error may account for a junction end that differs from germline. The genes are TRBV12-3 or TRBV12-4 and TRBJ2-1, with 10 nucleotides matching TRBD2. The CDR3 is 18 residues long. The CDR3 loop reads CTSSVLAGASYSYNEQFF. The CDR3 bases are TGTACCAGCAGTGTCCTAGCGGGAGCGTCCTACTCCTACAATGAGCAGTTCTTC.

The chain has TRBV20-1 and TRBJ2-7; maybe TRBD2 (6 bases). Germline values: CDR1 DFQATT, CDR2 SNEGSKA (reference sequence). V was trimmed by 7 bases and J by 1 base, leaving 20 bases between them. CDR3 length equals 15 residues. The CDR3 DNA reads TGCAGTGGGGAGGTTGCGGGACCTACTTCCTACGAGCAGTACTTC. It encodes CSGEVAGPTSYEQYF.

The V and J genes are TRBV29-1 and TRBJ1-2, with 12 nucleotides matching TRBD1. V was clipped by 6 bases and J by 8 bases; unmatched bases: 7. Germline CDR1 and CDR2: SQVTM and ANQGSEA. This CDR3 is built from 13 residues. The CDR3 loop is CSVDAGTGGGYTF. In DNA form, the CDR3 reads TGCAGCGTCGACGCCGGGACAGGGGGCGGCTACACCTTC.

The sample holds many counts of this clonotype. The chain carries TRBV7-9 and TRBJ2-4; D not resolved. Germline values: CDR1 SEHNR, CDR2 FQNEAQ (reference sequence). Trimming left V 5 bases short and J 1 base short, with 12 bases between. The length of the CDR3 is 15 residues. CDR3 loop: CASSLFQSAKNIQYF. The DNA of the CDR3 is TGTGCCAGCAGCCTCTTCCAATCGGCCAAAAACATTCAGTACTTC.

There are a few counts of this clonotype. The CDR3 DNA sequence: TGTGCCATCAGTGCCACTTCTAGCCAGGGCGATGGCTACACCTTC. Translating gives CAISATSSQGDGYTF. The V call is TRBV10-3, the J call TRBJ1-2; possible D gene TRBD1, 5 bases. The CDR3 totals 15 residues. The V and J ends lost 4 bases and 6 bases respectively, with 18 bases between them. CDR1 is ENHRY and CDR2 is SYGVKD in the germline V gene.

Regarding this clonotype: No DNA is shown, since the ends of the CDR3 on it are uncertain; the CDR3 is the one TCRdb lists. This rearrangement joins TRBV12-3 or TRBV12-4 to TRBJ2-1; TRBD1 reflects the table's D call only, with no check against the DNA. The CDR3 is 19 amino acids long, termini counted. The CDR3 sequence: CASILDRFDERGLYNEQFF.

The J gene is TRBJ1-5, the V gene TRBV20-1; no definite D call. The CDR3 is made up of 13 amino acids. The germline V gene has CDR1 DFQATT and CDR2 SNEGSKA (reference sequence). Trimming removed 3 bases at V and 6 bases at J, with 12 bases between. The CDR3 bases are TGCAGTGCTAGGGAAAGCCCGGGTCAGCCCCAGCATTTT. Translation: CSARESPGQPQHF.

This clonotype showed up just a few times. The chain combines TRBV6-4 with TRBJ2-7; no firm D call. Germline V CDR1 and CDR2: MRHNA, SNTAGT. V lost 2 bases to trimming and J lost 6 bases, with 11 bases between them. CDR3 length: 13 residues. CDR3 DNA sequence: TGTGCCAGCAGTGACATTCCAGGATCCGAGCAGTACTTC. Protein product: CASSDIPGSEQYF.

This clonotype was found a few times. The CDR3 spells CASSPDGSGTDTQYF. The CDR3 DNA sequence: TGTGCCAGCAGCCCGGACGGCAGCGGCACAGATACGCAGTATTTT. The rearrangement joins TRBV5-4 to TRBJ2-3; no firm D call. The length of the CDR3 is 15 residues. Per germline, CDR1 SGHNT and CDR2 YYREEE (reference sequence). Deletions cut 4 bases from V and 1 base from J, with 13 bases between.

This clonotype appeared a few times. The chain uses TRBV11-2 and TRBJ2-7; D may be TRBD2 (6 bases). Germline CDR1 and CDR2: SGHAT and FQNNGV. The CDR3 is 15 residues long. Trimming removed 5 bases at V and 2 bases at J, with 16 bases between. The DNA for the CDR3 is TGTGCCAGCAGCCGACCGCGGGACTCCACCTACGAGCAGTACTTC. Translating it yields CASSRPRDSTYEQYF. The full variable domain, completed using reference TRBV11-2 and TRBJ2-7, is EAGVAQSPRYKIIEKRQSVAFWCNPISGHATLYWYQQILGQGPKLLIQFQNNGVVDDSQLPKDRFSAERLKGVDSTLKIQPAKLEDSAVYLCASSRPRDSTYEQYFGPGTRLTVT.

The chain carries TRBV5-6 and TRBJ2-2; 8 bases fit TRBD1. The CDR3 is 14 amino acids. The germline CDR1 and CDR2 sequences are SGHDT and YYEEEE. Trimming took 9 bases from V and 3 from J; bases not matched to a gene: 7. Written as DNA, the CDR3 is TGTGCCACTCTCGGACAGGGTCACACCGGGGAGCTGTTTTTT. Translation gives CATLGQGHTGELFF.

The V gene is TRBV10-3, the J gene TRBJ2-2, with 8 bases aligning to TRBD1. The CDR3 runs to 16 residues. Germline assignment: CDR1 ENHRY and CDR2 SYGVKD. V was clipped by 6 bases and J by 3 bases; unmatched bases: 9. The CDR3 region has the DNA TGTGCCATCAGAACACACGACAGGGGCGACACCGGGGAGCTGTTTTTT. Translating gives CAIRTHDRGDTGELFF.

The CDR3 spells CSAGYGTYSTDTQYF. The DNA of the CDR3 is TGCAGTGCTGGATACGGGACTTATTCCACAGATACGCAGTATTTT. The chain links TRBV20-1 to TRBJ2-3, with D possibly TRBD2 on 6 matching bases. Looked up from germline, CDR1 is DFQATT and CDR2 is SNEGSKA (reference sequence). V lost 5 bases, J lost 2 bases, and 17 bases lay in between. The CDR3 is made up of 15 amino acids.

This sequence joins TRBV12-3 or TRBV12-4 and TRBJ2-2, with unresolved D. Trimming stripped 11 bases from V and 6 bases from J, with 13 bases between. This CDR3 is built from 12 residues. DNA for the CDR3: TGTGCCTTTCGGTCGCTGCCCGGGGAGCTGTTTTTT. Residues: CAFRSLPGELFF.

This clonotype showed up just once. This could be a read error, since a much larger clone is one nucleotide away. The J gene is TRBJ2-7, the V gene TRBV5-6; D is unresolved. CDR3 length equals 12 residues. CDR1 is SGHDT, CDR2 YYEEEE, per germline. The CDR3 sequence: CASSGNSHEQYF. CDR3 bases: TGTGCCAGCAGCGGCAACTCCCACGAGCAGTACTTC.

Written as DNA, the CDR3 is TGTGCCAGCAGTTACTCTATACAGGAGAACACTGAAGCTTTCTTT. It encodes CASSYSIQENTEAFF. The chain links TRBV6-5 to TRBJ1-1; possibly TRBD1 for D (5 bases). In germline, CDR1 is MNHEY, CDR2 SVGAGI. The CDR3 runs 15 residues. The V and J ends lost 0 bases and 1 base respectively, with 9 bases between them.